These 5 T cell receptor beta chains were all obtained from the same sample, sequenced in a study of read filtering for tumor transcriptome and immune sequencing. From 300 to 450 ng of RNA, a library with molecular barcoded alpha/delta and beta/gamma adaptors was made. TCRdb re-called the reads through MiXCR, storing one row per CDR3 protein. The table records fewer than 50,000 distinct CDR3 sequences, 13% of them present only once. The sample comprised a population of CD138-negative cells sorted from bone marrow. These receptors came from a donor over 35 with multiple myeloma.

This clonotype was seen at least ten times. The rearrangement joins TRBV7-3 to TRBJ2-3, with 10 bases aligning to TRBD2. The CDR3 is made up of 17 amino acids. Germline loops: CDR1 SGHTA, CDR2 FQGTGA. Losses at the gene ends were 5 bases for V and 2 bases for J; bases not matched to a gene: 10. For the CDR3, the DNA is TGTGCCAGCAGCGAATACGCTAGCGGGAGTCTCACAGATACGCAGTATTTT. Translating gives CASSEYASGSLTDTQYF.

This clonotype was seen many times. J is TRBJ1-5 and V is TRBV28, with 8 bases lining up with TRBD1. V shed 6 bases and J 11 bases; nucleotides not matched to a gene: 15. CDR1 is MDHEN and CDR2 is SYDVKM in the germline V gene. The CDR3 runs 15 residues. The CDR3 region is CASSPLVGQAVTQHF. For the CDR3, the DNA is TGTGCCAGCAGCCCACTCGTGGGACAGGCAGTCACCCAGCATTTT. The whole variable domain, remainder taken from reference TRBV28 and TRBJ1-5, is DVKVTQSSRYLVKRTGEKVFLECVQDMDHENMFWYRQDPGLGLRLIYFSYDVKMKEKGDIPEGYSVSREKKERFSLILESASTNQTSMYLCASSPLVGQAVTQHFGDGTRLSIL.

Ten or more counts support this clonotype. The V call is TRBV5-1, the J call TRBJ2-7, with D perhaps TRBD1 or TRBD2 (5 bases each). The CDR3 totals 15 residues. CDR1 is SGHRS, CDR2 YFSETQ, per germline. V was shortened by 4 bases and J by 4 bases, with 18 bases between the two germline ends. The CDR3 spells CASSRDPPQIYEQYF. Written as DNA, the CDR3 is TGCGCCAGCAGCCGGGACCCCCCCCAAATATACGAGCAGTACTTC.

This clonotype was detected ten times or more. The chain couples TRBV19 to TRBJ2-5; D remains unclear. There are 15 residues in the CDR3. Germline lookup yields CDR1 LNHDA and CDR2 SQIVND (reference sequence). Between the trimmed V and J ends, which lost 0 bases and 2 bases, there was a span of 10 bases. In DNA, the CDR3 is TGTGCCAGTAGTATAGATTTAGGCCGTCAAGAGACCCAGTACTTC. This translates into CASSIDLGRQETQYF.

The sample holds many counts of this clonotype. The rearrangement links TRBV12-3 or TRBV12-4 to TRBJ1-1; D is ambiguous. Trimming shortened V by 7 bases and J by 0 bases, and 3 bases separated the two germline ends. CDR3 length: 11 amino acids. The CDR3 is CASIVNTEAFF. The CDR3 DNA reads TGTGCCAGCATAGTGAACACTGAAGCTTTCTTT.